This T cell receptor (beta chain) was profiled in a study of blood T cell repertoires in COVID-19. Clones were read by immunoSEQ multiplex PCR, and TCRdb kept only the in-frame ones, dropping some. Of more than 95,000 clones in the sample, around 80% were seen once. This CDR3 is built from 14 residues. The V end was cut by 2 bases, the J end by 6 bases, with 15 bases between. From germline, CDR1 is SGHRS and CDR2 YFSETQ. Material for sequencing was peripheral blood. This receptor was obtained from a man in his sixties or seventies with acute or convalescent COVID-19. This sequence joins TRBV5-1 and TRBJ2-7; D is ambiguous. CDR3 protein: CASSFPNTPFEQYF. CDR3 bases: TGCGCCAGCAGCTTTCCGAACACACCCTTCGAGCAGTACTTC. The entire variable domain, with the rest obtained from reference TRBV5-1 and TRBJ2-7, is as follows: KAGVTQTPRYLIKTRGQQVTLSCSPISGHRSVSWYQQTPGQGLQFLFEYFSETQRNKGNFPGRFSGRQFSNSRSEMNVSTLELGDSALYLCASSFPNTPFEQYFGPGTRLTVT.